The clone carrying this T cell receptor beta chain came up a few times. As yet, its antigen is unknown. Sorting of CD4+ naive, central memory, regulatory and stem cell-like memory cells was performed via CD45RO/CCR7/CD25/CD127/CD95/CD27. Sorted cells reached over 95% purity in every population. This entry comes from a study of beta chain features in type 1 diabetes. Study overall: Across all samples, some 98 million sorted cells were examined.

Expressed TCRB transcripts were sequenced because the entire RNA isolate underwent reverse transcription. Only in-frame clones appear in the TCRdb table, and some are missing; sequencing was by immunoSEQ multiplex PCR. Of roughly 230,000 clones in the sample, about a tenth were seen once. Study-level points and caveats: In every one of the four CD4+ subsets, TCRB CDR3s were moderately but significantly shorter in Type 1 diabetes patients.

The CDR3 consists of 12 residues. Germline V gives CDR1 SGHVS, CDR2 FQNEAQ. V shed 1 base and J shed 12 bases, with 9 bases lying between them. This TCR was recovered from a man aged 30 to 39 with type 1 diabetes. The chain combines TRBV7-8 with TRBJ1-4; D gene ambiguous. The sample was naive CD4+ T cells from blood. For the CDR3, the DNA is TGTGCCAGCAGCTTAGTGGGGAGCCAACTGTTTTTT. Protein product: CASSLVGSQLFF. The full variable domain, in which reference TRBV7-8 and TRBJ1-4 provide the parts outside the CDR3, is GAGVSQSPRYKVAKRGQDVALRCDPISGHVSLFWYQQALGQGPEFLTYFQNEAQLDKSGLPSDRFFAERPEGSVSTLKIQRTQQEDSAVYLCASSLVGSQLFFGSGTQLSVL.